This T cell receptor (beta chain) was identified during a study of post-analysis software for immune sequencing data. Study information: Some patients lacked subtype; others had relapsing-remitting, secondary progressive or progressive-relapsing disease. Overall study results and limits: Pronounced co-clustering by F measure was evident among identically batched samples. Comparison of patients with controls showed five TRBV segments more frequent in patients, TRBV5-6, TRBV5-1 and TRBV20-1 among them.

The V segment lost 4 bases and the J segment 4 bases; nucleotides outside the gene matches: 14. This CDR3 is built from 17 residues. Details on this clonotype: Its antigen is unidentified.

The TCR beta cDNA libraries carried unique molecular identifiers. About 500,000 cDNA molecules were obtained from around 1 to 10 million T cells. TCRdb analysed the PCR reads with MiXCR anew, one entry per CDR3 protein. The data hold 650,000 to 900,000 distinct CDR3 sequences, with about 45% observed a single time. The clonotype was recovered from a girl aged 5 to 17 with multiple sclerosis. The rearrangement joins TRBV12-3 or TRBV12-4 to TRBJ2-7; 9 nucleotides match TRBD2. Sequencing input: blood. CDR3 in DNA: TGTGCCAGCAGTTCCCTAGCGGGACTCGGAGGGGGTTACGAGCAGTACTTC. It specifies CASSSLAGLGGGYEQYF.